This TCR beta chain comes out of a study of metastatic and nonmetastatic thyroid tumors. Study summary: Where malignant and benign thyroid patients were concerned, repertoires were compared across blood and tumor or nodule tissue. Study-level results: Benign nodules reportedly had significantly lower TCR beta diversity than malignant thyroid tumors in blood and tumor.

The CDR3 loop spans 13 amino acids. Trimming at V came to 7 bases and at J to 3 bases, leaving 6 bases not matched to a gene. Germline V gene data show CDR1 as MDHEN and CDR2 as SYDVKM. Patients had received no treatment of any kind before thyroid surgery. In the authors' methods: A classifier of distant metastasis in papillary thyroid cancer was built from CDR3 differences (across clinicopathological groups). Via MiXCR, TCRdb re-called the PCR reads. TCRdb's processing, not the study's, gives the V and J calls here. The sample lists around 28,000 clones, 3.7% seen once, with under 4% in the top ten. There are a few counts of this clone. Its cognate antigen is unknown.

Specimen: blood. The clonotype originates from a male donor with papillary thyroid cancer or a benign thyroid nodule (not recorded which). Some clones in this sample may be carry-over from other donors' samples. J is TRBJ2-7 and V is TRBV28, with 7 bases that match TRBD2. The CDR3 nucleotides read TGTGCCAGCACAATCGGGACTAACTACGAGCAGTACTTC. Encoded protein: CASTIGTNYEQYF.